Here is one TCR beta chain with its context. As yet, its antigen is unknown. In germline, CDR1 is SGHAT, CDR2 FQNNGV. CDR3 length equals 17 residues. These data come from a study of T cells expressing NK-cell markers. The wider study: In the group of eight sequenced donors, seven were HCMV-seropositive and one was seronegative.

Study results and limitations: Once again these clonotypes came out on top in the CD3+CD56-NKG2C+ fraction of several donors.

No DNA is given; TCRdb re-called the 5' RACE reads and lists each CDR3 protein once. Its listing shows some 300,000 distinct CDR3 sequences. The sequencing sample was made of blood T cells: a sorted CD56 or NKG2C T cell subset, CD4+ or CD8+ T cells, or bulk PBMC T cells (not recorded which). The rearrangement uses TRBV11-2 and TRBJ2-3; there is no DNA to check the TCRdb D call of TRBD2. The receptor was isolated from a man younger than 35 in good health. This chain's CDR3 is CASSLAGAGGPLHTQYF.